Below are 10 T cell receptor beta chains sequenced from a single sample in a study of T cells in Graves' hyperthyroidism and ophthalmopathy. It was RNA transcripts that yielded the amplified TCR beta CDR3 regions. HTBI primers drove first-round RT-PCR of the TCR CDR3. TCRdb recomputed calls from the multiplex PCR reads with MiXCR, one row per CDR3 protein. The sample records some 550,000 distinct CDR3 sequences, around 20% being singletons. Material for sequencing was blood. The receptors stem from a man aged 18 to 30 with Graves' hyperthyroidism.

On this clonotype: One end of the junction fails to match germline, which may point to a read error. The gene calls are TRBV12-3 or TRBV12-4 and TRBJ2-7, with unresolved D. The CDR3 is 13 amino acids. The CDR3 region has the DNA TGTGTCAGCAGTTTTTCTGGGCCGGGCGAGCAGTACTTC. Its protein is CVSSFSGPGEQYF.

This clonotype has at least ten counts. CDR3: CASSSQAGDGYTF. CDR3 nucleotides: TGCGCCAGCAGCTCGCAAGCAGGGGATGGCTACACCTTC. The chain combines TRBV5-1 with TRBJ1-2; D possibly corresponds to TRBD1 (6 bases). The CDR3 contains 13 residues. The V and J ends lost 3 bases and 6 bases respectively, with 12 bases between them. In germline, CDR1 is SGHRS, CDR2 YFSETQ.

The chain has TRBV24-1 and TRBJ2-5; 7 bases fit TRBD2. Germline loops: CDR1 KGHDR, CDR2 SFDVKD. The V and J ends lost 4 bases and 5 bases, in that order; junction bases with no gene match: 12. CDR3 size: 16 residues. CDR3 amino acids: CATSDSRLASQETQYF. Here the CDR3 DNA reads TGTGCCACCAGTGACTCCCGACTAGCATCACAGGAGACCCAGTACTTC.

This chain joins TRBV12-3 or TRBV12-4 and TRBJ2-7; 7 bases fit TRBD1. The V gene end was trimmed by 4 bases and the J gene end by 9 bases; junction bases not matched to a gene: 9. The CDR3 totals 13 residues. DNA for the CDR3: TGTGCCAGCAGTTCCCTCGACAGGGAGCGGCAGTACTTC. Amino acids: CASSSLDRERQYF.

This clonotype was recorded many times. The chain combines TRBV15 with TRBJ1-2; tentatively, D is TRBD1 (5 bases). V lost 0 bases to trimming and J lost 1 base, with 18 bases between them. This CDR3 comprises 18 residues. Germline CDR1 LNHNV, CDR2 YYDKDF (reference sequence). The CDR3 spells CATSRDSIQWGFNYGYTF. The CDR3 DNA sequence: TGTGCCACCAGCAGAGATTCGATCCAGTGGGGCTTTAACTATGGCTACACCTTC.

This clonotype was picked up many times. The J gene is TRBJ1-2, the V gene TRBV6-1; 7 bases fit TRBD1. V trimming: 7 bases; J trimming: 2 bases; junction bases outside the gene matches: 4. Germline loops: CDR1 MNHNS, CDR2 SASEGT. The CDR3 runs 13 residues. The CDR3 loop reads CASNQQGNYGYTF. The CDR3 DNA reads as TGTGCCAGCAACCAACAGGGGAACTATGGCTACACCTTC.

This clonotype appeared many times. The rearrangement joins TRBV30 to TRBJ1-5, with D tentatively TRBD1 (5 bases). This CDR3 is built from 14 residues. Per the germline V gene, CDR1 is GTSNPN and CDR2 is SVGIG (reference sequence). V was clipped by 5 bases and J by 0 bases, with 11 bases between them. In DNA, the CDR3 is TGTGCCTGGGCAGGGACTGCTAGCAATCAGCCCCAGCATTTT. Its translation is CAWAGTASNQPQHF.

This clonotype came up a few times. DNA for the CDR3: TGTGCCAGCAGTTACCGGACAGGGGGGGAAGCTTTCTTT. It specifies CASSYRTGGEAFF. This chain connects TRBV6-2 or TRBV6-3 to TRBJ1-1; 10 bases fit TRBD1. V lost 2 bases and J lost 8; bases outside the gene matches: 2. CDR3 length equals 13 residues. The V gene's germline CDR1 is MNHEY and CDR2 SVGEGT.

With respect to this clonotype: Because the CDR3 is missing its conserved closing phenylalanine or tryptophan, this is likely a read error. The chain uses TRBV12-3 or TRBV12-4 and TRBJ2-3; D uncertain. V dropped 1 base and J dropped 2 bases, with 7 bases sitting between them. CDR3 length equals 14 residues. The CDR3 spells CASSLGWITDTQYL. The CDR3 coding sequence is TGTGCCAGCAGTTTAGGGTGGATCACAGATACGCAGTATTTG.

Notes on this clonotype: In this CDR3 the conserved last residue, phenylalanine or tryptophan, is missing, so a read error is likely. The DNA is left out, because the CDR3 cannot be placed on it with certainty; the CDR3 is given as TCRdb lists it. The chain combines TRBV24-1 with TRBJ2-7; the DNA was not used to check the table's D call, TRBD2. The length of the CDR3 is 9 amino acids, counting both ends. CDR1 is KGHDR, CDR2 SFDVKD, per germline. CDR3 residues: CATSDQNRE.